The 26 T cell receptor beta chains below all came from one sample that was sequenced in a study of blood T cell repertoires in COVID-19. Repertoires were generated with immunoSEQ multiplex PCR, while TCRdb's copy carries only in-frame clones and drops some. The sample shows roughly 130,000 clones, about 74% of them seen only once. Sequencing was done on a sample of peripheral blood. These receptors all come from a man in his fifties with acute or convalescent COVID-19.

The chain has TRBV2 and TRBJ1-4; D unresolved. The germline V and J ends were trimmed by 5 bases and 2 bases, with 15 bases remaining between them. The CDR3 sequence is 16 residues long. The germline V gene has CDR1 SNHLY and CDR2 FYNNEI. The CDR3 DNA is TGTGCCAGCAGTTACTCTTCGGGGTATACTAATGAAAAACTGTTTTTT. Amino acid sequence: CASSYSSGYTNEKLFF.

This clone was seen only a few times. CDR3 sequence: CASTRRGNTEAFF. DNA for the CDR3: TGTGCCAGCACCCGCAGGGGGAACACTGAAGCTTTCTTT. The chain employs TRBV27 and TRBJ1-1, with a possible D match to TRBD1 (6 bases). Between the trimmed V and J ends, which lost 7 bases and 1 base, there was a span of 10 bases. This CDR3 has 13 residues. The germline CDR1 and CDR2 sequences are MNHEY and SMNVEV (reference sequence).

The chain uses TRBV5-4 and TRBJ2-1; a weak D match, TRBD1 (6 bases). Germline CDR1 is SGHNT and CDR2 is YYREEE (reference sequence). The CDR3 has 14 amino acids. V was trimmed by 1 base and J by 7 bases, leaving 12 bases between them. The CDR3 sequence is CASSLTGSGNEQFF. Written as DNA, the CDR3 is TGTGCCAGCAGCTTGACAGGGTCGGGGAATGAGCAGTTCTTC.

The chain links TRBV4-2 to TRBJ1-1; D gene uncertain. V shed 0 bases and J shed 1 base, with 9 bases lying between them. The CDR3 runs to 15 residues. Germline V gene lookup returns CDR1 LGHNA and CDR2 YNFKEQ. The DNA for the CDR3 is TGTGCCAGCAGCCAAGATCTACAGAGGAACACTGAAGCTTTCTTT. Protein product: CASSQDLQRNTEAFF.

The CDR3 DNA follows: TGTGCCAGCAGTTACTCACAGGGTAAGTACGAGCAGTACTTC. It specifies CASSYSQGKYEQYF. The chain carries TRBV6-5 and TRBJ2-7; tentatively, D is TRBD1 (6 bases). This CDR3 has 14 amino acids. CDR1 is MNHEY and CDR2 is SVGAGI in the germline V gene. The V end was cut by 0 bases, the J end by 4 bases, with 10 bases between.

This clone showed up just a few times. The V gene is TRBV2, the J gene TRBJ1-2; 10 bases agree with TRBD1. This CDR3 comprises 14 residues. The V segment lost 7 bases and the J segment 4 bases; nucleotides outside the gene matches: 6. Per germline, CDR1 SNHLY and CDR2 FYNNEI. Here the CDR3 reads CASTDGQGGYGYTF. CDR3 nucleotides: TGTGCCAGCACCGACGGACAGGGGGGCTATGGCTACACCTTC.

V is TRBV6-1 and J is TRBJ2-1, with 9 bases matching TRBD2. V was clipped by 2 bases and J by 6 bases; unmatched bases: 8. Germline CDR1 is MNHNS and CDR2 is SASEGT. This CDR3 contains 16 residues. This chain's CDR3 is CASSEPPLAGSNEQFF. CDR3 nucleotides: TGTGCCAGCAGTGAACCCCCGCTAGCGGGGTCCAATGAGCAGTTCTTC.

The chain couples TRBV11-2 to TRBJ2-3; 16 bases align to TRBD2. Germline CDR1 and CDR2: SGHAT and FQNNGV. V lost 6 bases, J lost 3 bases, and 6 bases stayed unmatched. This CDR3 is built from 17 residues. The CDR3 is CASRLGLAGGQTDTQYF. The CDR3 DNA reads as TGTGCCAGCAGGTTGGGACTAGCGGGGGGGCAAACAGATACGCAGTATTTT.

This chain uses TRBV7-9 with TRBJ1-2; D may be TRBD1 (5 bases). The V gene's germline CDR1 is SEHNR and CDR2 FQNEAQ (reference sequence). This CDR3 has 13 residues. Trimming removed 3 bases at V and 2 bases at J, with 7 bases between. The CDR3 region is CASSLRGNYGYTF. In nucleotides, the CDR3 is TGTGCCAGCAGCTTGCGGGGGAACTATGGCTACACCTTC.

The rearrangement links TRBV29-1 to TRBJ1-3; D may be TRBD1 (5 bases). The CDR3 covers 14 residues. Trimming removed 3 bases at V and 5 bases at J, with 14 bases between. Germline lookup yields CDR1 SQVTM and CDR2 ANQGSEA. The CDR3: CSVEQGTSRNTIYF. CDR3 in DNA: TGCAGCGTTGAGCAGGGTACTTCTCGAAACACCATATATTTT. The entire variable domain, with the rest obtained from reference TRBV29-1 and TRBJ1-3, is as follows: SAVISQKPSRDICQRGTSLTIQCQVDSQVTMMFWYRQQPGQSLTLIATANQGSEATYESGFVIDKFPISRPNLTFSTLTVSNMSPEDSSIYLCSVEQGTSRNTIYFGEGSWLTVV.

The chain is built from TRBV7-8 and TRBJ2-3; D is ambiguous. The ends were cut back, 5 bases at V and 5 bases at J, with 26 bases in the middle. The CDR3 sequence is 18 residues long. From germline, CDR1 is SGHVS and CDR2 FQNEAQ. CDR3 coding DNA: TGTGCCAGCAGCCCACGCCCCTTACCGACTCCGGTCCTAGATACGCAGTATTTT. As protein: CASSPRPLPTPVLDTQYF.

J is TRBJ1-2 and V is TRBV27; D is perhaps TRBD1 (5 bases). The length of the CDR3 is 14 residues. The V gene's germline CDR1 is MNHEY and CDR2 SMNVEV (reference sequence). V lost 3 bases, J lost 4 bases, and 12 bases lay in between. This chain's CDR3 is CASSFQGMGYGYTF. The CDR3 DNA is TGTGCCAGCAGTTTTCAGGGTATGGGCTATGGCTACACCTTC.

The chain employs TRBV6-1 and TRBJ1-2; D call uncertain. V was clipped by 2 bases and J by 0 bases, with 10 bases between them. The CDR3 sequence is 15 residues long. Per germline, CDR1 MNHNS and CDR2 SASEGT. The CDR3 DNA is TGTGCCAGCAGTGAACTAGCAGGAGCTAACTATGGCTACACCTTC. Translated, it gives CASSELAGANYGYTF.

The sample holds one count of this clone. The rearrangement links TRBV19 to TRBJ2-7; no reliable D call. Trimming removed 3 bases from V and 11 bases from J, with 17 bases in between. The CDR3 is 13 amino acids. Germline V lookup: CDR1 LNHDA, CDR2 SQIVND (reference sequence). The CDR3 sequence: CASSIGQNVLEYV. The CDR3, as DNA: TGTGCCAGTAGTATTGGCCAGAACGTTTTGGAGTACGTC.

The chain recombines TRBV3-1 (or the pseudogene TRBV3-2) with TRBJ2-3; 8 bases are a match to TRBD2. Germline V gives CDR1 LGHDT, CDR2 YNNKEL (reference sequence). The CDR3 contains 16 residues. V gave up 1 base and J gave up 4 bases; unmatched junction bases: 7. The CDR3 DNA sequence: TGTGCCAGCAGCCAAGGATGGCGGGGGGTCCCAGATACGCAGTATTTT. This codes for CASSQGWRGVPDTQYF.

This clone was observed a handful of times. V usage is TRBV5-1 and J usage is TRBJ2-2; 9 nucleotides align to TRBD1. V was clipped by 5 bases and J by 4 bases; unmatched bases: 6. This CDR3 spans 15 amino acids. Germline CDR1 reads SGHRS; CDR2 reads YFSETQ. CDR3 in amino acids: CASRTGTGLTGELFF. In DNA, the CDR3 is TGCGCCAGCAGAACCGGGACAGGGCTCACCGGGGAGCTGTTTTTT.

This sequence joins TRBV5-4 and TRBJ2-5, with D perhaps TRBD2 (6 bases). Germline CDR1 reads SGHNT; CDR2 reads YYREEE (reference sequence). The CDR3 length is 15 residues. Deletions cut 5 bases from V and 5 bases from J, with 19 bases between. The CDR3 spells CASRGGPGLGETQYF. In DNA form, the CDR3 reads TGTGCCAGCAGGGGGGGACCGGGGCTGGGGGAGACCCAGTACTTC.

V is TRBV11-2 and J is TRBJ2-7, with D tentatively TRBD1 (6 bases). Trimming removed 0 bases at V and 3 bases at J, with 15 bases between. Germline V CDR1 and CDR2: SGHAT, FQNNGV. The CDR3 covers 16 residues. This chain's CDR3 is CASSLDGWGLGYEQYF. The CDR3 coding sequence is TGTGCCAGCAGCTTAGATGGGTGGGGGCTTGGCTACGAGCAGTACTTC.

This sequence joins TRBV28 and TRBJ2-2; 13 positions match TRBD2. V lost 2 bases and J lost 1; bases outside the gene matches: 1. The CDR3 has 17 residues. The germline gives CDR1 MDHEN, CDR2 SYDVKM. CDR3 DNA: TGTGCCAGCAGTTTAAGGACTAGCGGGGGGAACACCGGGGAGCTGTTTTTT. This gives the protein CASSLRTSGGNTGELFF.

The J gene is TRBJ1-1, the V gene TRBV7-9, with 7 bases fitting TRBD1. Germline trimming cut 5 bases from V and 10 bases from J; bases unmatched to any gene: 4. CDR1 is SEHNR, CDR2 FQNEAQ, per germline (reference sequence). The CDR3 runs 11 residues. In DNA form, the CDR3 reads TGTGCCAGCAGCCTTCGACAGGGAGCTTTCTTT. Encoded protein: CASSLRQGAFF.

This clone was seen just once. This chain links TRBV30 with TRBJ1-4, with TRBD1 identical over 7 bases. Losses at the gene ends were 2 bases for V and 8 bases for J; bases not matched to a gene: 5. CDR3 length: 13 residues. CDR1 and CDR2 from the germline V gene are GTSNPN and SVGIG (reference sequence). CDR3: CAWSQGVGEKLFF. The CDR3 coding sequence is TGTGCCTGGAGTCAGGGGGTTGGGGAAAAACTGTTTTTT. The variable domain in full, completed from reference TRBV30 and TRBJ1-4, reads SQTIHQWPATLVQPVGSPLSLECTVEGTSNPNLYWYRQAAGRGLQLLFYSVGIGQISSEVPQNLSASRPQDRQFILSSKKLLLSDSGFYLCAWSQGVGEKLFFGSGTQLSVL.

The CDR3 nucleotides read TGTGCCAGCAGTTCTCCTAGCCTTAGCACAGATACGCAGTATTTT. This encodes CASSSPSLSTDTQYF. The chain recombines TRBV27 with TRBJ2-3; TRBD2 might be the D (5 bases). Germline values: CDR1 MNHEY, CDR2 SMNVEV (reference sequence). V was pared by 4 bases and J by 0 bases, with 11 bases between. The CDR3 extends over 15 amino acids.

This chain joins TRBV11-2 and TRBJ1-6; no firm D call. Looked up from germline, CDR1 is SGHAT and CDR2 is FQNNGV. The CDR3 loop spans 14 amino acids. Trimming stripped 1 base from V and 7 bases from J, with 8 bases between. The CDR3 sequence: CASSLAEGNSPLHF. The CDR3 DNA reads TGTGCCAGCAGCTTAGCCGAGGGAAATTCACCCCTCCACTTT.

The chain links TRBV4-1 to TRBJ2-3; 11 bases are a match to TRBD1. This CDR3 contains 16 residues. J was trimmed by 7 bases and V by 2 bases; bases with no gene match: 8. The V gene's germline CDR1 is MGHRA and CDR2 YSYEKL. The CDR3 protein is CASSQNRDRGSYTQYF. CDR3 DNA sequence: TGCGCCAGCAGCCAAAACCGGGACAGGGGGTCGTATACGCAGTATTTT.

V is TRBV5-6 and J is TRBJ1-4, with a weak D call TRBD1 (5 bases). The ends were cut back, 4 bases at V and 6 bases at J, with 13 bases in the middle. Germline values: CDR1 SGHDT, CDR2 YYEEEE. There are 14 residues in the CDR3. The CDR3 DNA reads TGTGCCAGCAGCCTGATAGGGGTCGATGAAAAACTGTTTTTT. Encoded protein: CASSLIGVDEKLFF. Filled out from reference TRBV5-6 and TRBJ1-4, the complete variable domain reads DAGVTQSPTHLIKTRGQQVTLRCSPKSGHDTVSWYQQALGQGPQFIFQYYEEEERQRGNFPDRFSGHQFPNYSSELNVNALLLGDSALYLCASSLIGVDEKLFFGSGTQLSVL.

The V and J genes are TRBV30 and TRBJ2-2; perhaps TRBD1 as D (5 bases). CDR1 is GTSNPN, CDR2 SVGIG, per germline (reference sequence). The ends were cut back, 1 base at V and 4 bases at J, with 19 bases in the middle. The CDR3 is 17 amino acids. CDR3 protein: CAWSEGPGPYGTGELFF. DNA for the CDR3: TGTGCCTGGAGTGAGGGGCCAGGGCCGTACGGCACCGGGGAGCTGTTTTTT.